This TCR beta chain was sequenced in a study of blood T cell repertoires in COVID-19. Method: immunoSEQ multiplex PCR; TCRdb's copy keeps in-frame clones and lacks some. The sample carries 100,000 to 130,000 clones, just over 70% recorded once. This CDR3 is 13 amino acids long. Germline lookup yields CDR1 SGHTA and CDR2 FQGNSA. Trimming took off 3 bases at V and 5 bases at J, with 10 bases between the two ends. The TCR comes from a woman in her forties with acute or convalescent COVID-19. Sequencing was performed on peripheral blood. The gene calls are TRBV7-2 and TRBJ1-2; D not certain. CDR3 loop: CASSFYSSYGYTF. In DNA form, the CDR3 reads TGTGCCAGCAGCTTTTATAGTTCTTATGGCTACACCTTC.